This is a list of T cell receptor beta chains from one sample in a study of T cell responses to AZD1222 COVID-19 vaccine. TCRdb keeps only in-frame clones here, not all; method: immunoSEQ multiplex PCR. The sample consists of some 170,000 clones, about 91% of them appearing once. Sequences were derived from peripheral blood, sampled on day 0 of MenACWY control vaccination. The receptor set was obtained from an adult in good health. CDR3s include the opening cysteine and the closing phenylalanine or tryptophan. Fields, in order: V gene, J gene, clone size, D gene, CDR3 protein, CDR3 DNA. A D gene is named only where the DNA matches it firmly. Only some rows state a clone size, as once, few, many or a class for expanded clones.

v_gene: TRBV24-1
j_gene: TRBJ1-1
abundance: -
d_gene: -
CDR3aa: CATMAANTEAFF
CDR3nt: TGTGCCACCATGGCCGCGAACACTGAAGCTTTCTTT

v_gene: TRBV10-3
j_gene: TRBJ2-6
abundance: -
d_gene: -
CDR3aa: CAIRRSESGANVLTF
CDR3nt: TGTGCCATCAGGAGATCAGAATCTGGGGCCAACGTCCTGACTTTC

v_gene: TRBV13
j_gene: TRBJ1-5
abundance: few
d_gene: -
CDR3aa: CASSLGGYNQPQHF
CDR3nt: TGTGCCAGCAGCCTCGGGGGCTACAATCAGCCCCAGCATTTT

v_gene: TRBV7-2
j_gene: TRBJ2-7
abundance: -
d_gene: -
CDR3aa: CASSLGARGTEEQYF
CDR3nt: TGTGCCAGCAGCCTCGGGGCCCGAGGGACCGAGGAGCAGTACTTC

v_gene: TRBV18
j_gene: TRBJ1-2
abundance: -
d_gene: TRBD1
CDR3aa: CASSPLSGQVPYGYTF
CDR3nt: TGTGCCAGCTCACCACTGTCCGGACAGGTTCCATATGGCTACACCTTC

v_gene: TRBV3-1/TRBV3-2
j_gene: TRBJ2-1
abundance: once
d_gene: TRBD2
CDR3aa: CASSYPAGLAYNEQFF
CDR3nt: TGTGCCAGCAGCTACCCGGCTGGACTAGCCTACAATGAGCAGTTCTTC

v_gene: TRBV7-3
j_gene: TRBJ2-2
abundance: -
d_gene: -
CDR3aa: CASSLTSFGELFF
CDR3nt: TGTGCCAGCAGCCTAACTAGCTTCGGGGAGCTGTTTTTT

v_gene: TRBV18
j_gene: TRBJ1-1
abundance: -
d_gene: TRBD1
CDR3aa: CASSPQGNRGNTEAFF
CDR3nt: TGTGCCAGCTCACCACAAGGTAACAGGGGGAACACTGAAGCTTTCTTT

v_gene: TRBV3-1/TRBV3-2
j_gene: TRBJ2-1
abundance: -
d_gene: -
CDR3aa: CASSQMVGSYNEQFF
CDR3nt: TGTGCCAGCAGCCAGATGGTGGGAAGTTACAATGAGCAGTTCTTC

v_gene: TRBV19
j_gene: TRBJ1-6
abundance: -
d_gene: -
CDR3aa: CASSILRTPQSSYNSPLHF
CDR3nt: TGTGCCAGTAGTATTCTAAGGACTCCCCAGAGCTCCTATAATTCACCCCTCCACTTT

v_gene: TRBV7-8
j_gene: TRBJ2-1
abundance: -
d_gene: -
CDR3aa: CASSFGTPPNEQFF
CDR3nt: TGTGCCAGCAGCTTCGGGACTCCCCCTAATGAGCAGTTCTTC

v_gene: TRBV18
j_gene: TRBJ1-2
abundance: -
d_gene: -
CDR3aa: CASSGFNYGYTF
CDR3nt: TGTGCCAGCTCAGGGTTTAACTATGGCTACACCTTC

v_gene: TRBV7-3
j_gene: TRBJ2-1
abundance: -
d_gene: TRBD2
CDR3aa: CASSLTGTSGGSYNEQFF
CDR3nt: TGTGCCAGCAGCTTAACAGGGACTAGCGGGGGTTCCTACAATGAGCAGTTCTTC

v_gene: TRBV5-1
j_gene: TRBJ2-1
abundance: -
d_gene: TRBD1
CDR3aa: CASRGTGTASYNEQFF
CDR3nt: TGCGCCAGCAGGGGGACCGGGACAGCCTCCTACAATGAGCAGTTCTTC

v_gene: TRBV25-1
j_gene: TRBJ2-7
abundance: -
d_gene: -
CDR3aa: CASSERSALGGSYEQYF
CDR3nt: TGTGCCAGCAGTGAAAGAAGCGCCCTCGGTGGCTCCTACGAGCAGTACTTC

v_gene: TRBV7-8
j_gene: TRBJ1-1
abundance: -
d_gene: -
CDR3aa: CASSDRLITEAFF
CDR3nt: TGTGCCAGCAGCGACAGGTTGATCACTGAAGCTTTCTTT

v_gene: TRBV7-9
j_gene: TRBJ1-4
abundance: -
d_gene: -
CDR3aa: CASSFQGGVEKLFF
CDR3nt: TGTGCCAGCAGCTTCCAGGGAGGAGTCGAAAAACTGTTTTTT

v_gene: TRBV19
j_gene: TRBJ2-3
abundance: -
d_gene: -
CDR3aa: CASSINPTDTQYF
CDR3nt: TGTGCCAGTAGTATAAATCCCACAGATACGCAGTATTTT

v_gene: TRBV19
j_gene: TRBJ2-1
abundance: -
d_gene: TRBD2
CDR3aa: CASSPGLAGNNEQFF
CDR3nt: TGTGCCAGTAGTCCGGGACTAGCGGGAAACAATGAGCAGTTCTTC

v_gene: TRBV27
j_gene: TRBJ1-2
abundance: -
d_gene: -
CDR3aa: CASSTTAAPYGYTF
CDR3nt: TGTGCCAGCAGTACAACTGCTGCCCCTTATGGCTACACCTTC

v_gene: TRBV2
j_gene: TRBJ1-2
abundance: -
d_gene: -
CDR3aa: CASSEWQAYGYTF
CDR3nt: TGTGCCAGCAGTGAATGGCAGGCCTATGGCTACACCTTC

v_gene: TRBV5-5
j_gene: TRBJ2-7
abundance: -
d_gene: -
CDR3aa: CASSMARVEQYF
CDR3nt: TGTGCCAGCAGCATGGCCCGAGTCGAGCAGTACTTC

v_gene: TRBV12-3/TRBV12-4
j_gene: TRBJ1-2
abundance: once
d_gene: TRBD1
CDR3aa: CASSPGQNYGYTF
CDR3nt: TGTGCCAGCAGCCCGGGACAGAACTATGGCTACACCTTC

v_gene: TRBV18
j_gene: TRBJ1-4
abundance: -
d_gene: -
CDR3aa: CASSPGQTTNEKLFF
CDR3nt: TGTGCCAGCTCACCAGGACAGACAACTAATGAAAAACTGTTTTTT

v_gene: TRBV27
j_gene: TRBJ1-5
abundance: -
d_gene: TRBD1
CDR3aa: CASGQGPNQPQHF
CDR3nt: TGTGCCAGCGGACAGGGGCCAAATCAGCCCCAGCATTTT